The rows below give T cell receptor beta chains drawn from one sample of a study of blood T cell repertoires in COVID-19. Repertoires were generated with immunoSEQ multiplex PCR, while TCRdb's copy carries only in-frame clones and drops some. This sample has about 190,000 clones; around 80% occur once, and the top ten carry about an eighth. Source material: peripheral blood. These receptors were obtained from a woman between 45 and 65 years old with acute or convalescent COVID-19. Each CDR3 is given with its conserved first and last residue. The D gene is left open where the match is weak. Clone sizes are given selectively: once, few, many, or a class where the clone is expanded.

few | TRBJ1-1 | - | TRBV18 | TGTGCCAGCTCACCGGACGGGGGGACTGAAGCTTTCTTT | CASSPDGGTEAFF
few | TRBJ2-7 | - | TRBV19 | TGTGCCAGTAGTATAGGCCCAGGCCTCTACGAGCAGTACTTC | CASSIGPGLYEQYF
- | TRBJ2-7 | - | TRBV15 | TGTGCCACCAGCAGAGATCTTGTCGGGTACGAGCAGTACTTC | CATSRDLVGYEQYF
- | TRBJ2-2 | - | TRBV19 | TGTGCCAGTAGTTTCGCCTCTCGGACCGGGGAGCTGTTTTTT | CASSFASRTGELFF
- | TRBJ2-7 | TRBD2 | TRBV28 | TGTGCCAGCAGTCCTCCAATTAGCGGGAGTGGCAACGAGCAGTACTTC | CASSPPISGSGNEQYF
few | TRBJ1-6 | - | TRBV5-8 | TGTGCCAGCAGCCCCCAGGATTCACCCCTCCACTTT | CASSPQDSPLHF
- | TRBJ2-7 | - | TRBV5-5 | TGTGCCAGCAGCTTGATATCAGGGCCGACCTACGAGCAGTACTTC | CASSLISGPTYEQYF
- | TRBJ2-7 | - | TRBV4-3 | TGCGCCAGCAGCCAAGAAGTCGGTTCCTACGAGCAGTACTTC | CASSQEVGSYEQYF
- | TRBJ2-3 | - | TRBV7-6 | TGTGCCAGCAGCTTAGAGGGGGGGGTAACAGATACGCAGTATTTT | CASSLEGGVTDTQYF
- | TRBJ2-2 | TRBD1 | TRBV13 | TGTGCCAGCAGCTTAGAGAGGGGGCGAGAGACCGGGGAGCTGTTTTTT | CASSLERGRETGELFF
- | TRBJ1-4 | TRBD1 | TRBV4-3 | TGCGCCAGCAGCCAAGAGGGGACAGGGTTCGGAAAACTGTTTTTT | CASSQEGTGFGKLFF
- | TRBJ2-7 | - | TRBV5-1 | TGCGCCAGCAGCATGGGAGGCTACGAGCAGTACTTC | CASSMGGYEQYF
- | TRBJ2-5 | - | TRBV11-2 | TGTGCCAGCAGCCACGGGACTTTTCAAGAGACCCAGTACTTC | CASSHGTFQETQYF
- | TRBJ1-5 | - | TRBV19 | TGTGCCAGTAGTATTAGGGAGGGCAATCAGCCCCAGCATTTT | CASSIREGNQPQHF
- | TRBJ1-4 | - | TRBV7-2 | TGTGCCAGCAGCTTATACGGGGGTAGAAGAGAAAAACTGTTTTTT | CASSLYGGRREKLFF
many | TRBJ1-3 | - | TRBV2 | TGTGCCAGCAGTGAAGTCGTCCAGTCCTTCTCTGGAAACACCATATATTTT | CASSEVVQSFSGNTIYF
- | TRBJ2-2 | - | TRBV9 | TGTGCCAGCAGCGTTAGGGGATCAGGTGGGGAGCTGTTTTTT | CASSVRGSGGELFF
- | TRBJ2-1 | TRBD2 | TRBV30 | TGTGCCTGGAGTTCCCTTAGCGGGACTTACAATGAGCAGTTCTTC | CAWSSLSGTYNEQFF
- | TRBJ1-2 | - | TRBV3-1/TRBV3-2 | TGTGCCAGCAGCCCCGACAGCTATGGCTACACCTTC | CASSPDSYGYTF
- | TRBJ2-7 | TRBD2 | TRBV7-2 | TGTGCCAGCAGCCTAGCGGGGGGGCAATCCTACGAGCAGTACTTC | CASSLAGGQSYEQYF
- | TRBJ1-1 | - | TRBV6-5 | TGTGCCAGCAGGACGGGGATGAACACTGAAGCTTTCTTT | CASRTGMNTEAFF
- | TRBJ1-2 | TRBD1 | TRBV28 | TGTGCCAGCAGTACCACACGACAGGGGGATGGCTATGGCTACACCTTC | CASSTTRQGDGYGYTF
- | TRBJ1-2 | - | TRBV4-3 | TGCGCCAGCAGCGATCCTCGGGGCTATGGCTACACCTTC | CASSDPRGYGYTF
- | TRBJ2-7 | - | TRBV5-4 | TGTGCCAGCAGCCCTACGGACAGTCGAAACGAGCAGTACTTC | CASSPTDSRNEQYF
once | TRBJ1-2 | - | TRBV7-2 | TGTGCCAGCAGCTTAGAGACAGCCTCTAACTATGGCTACACCTTC | CASSLETASNYGYTF
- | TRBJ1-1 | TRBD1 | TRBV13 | TGTGCCAGCAGCTTAACAGGGGCAGGGACTGAAGCTTTCTTT | CASSLTGAGTEAFF
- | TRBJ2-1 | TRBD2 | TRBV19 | TGTGCCAGTAGTACCCAGACTAGCGGGAGGGCCGGAAATGAGCAGTTCTTC | CASSTQTSGRAGNEQFF
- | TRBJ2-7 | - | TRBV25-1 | TGTGCCAGCAGTGACCAGGGCTACGAGCAGTACTTC | CASSDQGYEQYF
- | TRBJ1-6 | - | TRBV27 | TGTGCCAGCAGTTTATCGGGGGCGAATTTCTTAGGAGGCAATTCACCCCTCCACTTT | CASSLSGANFLGGNSPLHF
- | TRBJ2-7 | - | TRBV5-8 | TGTGCCAGCAGCGCAAGACTAGAGACCTACGAGCAGTACTTC | CASSARLETYEQYF
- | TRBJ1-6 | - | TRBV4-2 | TGTGCCAGCAGCCAAGAACAGATAAATTCACCCCTCCACTTT | CASSQEQINSPLHF
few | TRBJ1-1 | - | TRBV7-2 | TGTGCCAGCAGCTCCGGTCAGGCTCGTGAAGCTTTCTTT | CASSSGQAREAFF
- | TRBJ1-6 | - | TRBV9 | TGTGCCAGCAGCGTAGGCGGCAATTATAATTCACCCCTCCACTTT | CASSVGGNYNSPLHF
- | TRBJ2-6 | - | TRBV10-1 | TGCGCCAGCAGTGAGACCTCCCTTACAATCATCGCTGGGGCCAACGTCCTGACTTTC | CASSETSLTIIAGANVLTF
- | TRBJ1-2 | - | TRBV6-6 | TGTGCCAGCAGTTACTCAACAGGGAATGGCTACACCTTC | CASSYSTGNGYTF
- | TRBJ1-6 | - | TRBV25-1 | TGTGCCAGCAGTGAACGGAGGGGTAATTCACCCCTCCACTTT | CASSERRGNSPLHF
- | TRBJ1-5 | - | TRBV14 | TGTGCCAGCAGCCAAGTTTCAGGGAGCAATCAGCCCCAGCATTTT | CASSQVSGSNQPQHF
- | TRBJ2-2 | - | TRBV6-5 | TGTGCCAGCAGTTACTCGATCGGTCCTAGGGGGGAGCTGTTTTTT | CASSYSIGPRGELFF
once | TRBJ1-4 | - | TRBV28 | TGTGCCAGCAGAGCCTGGGGCGCAACTAATGAAAAACTGTTTTTT | CASRAWGATNEKLFF
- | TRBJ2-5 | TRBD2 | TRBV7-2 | TGTGCCAGCAGCTTAACGGCTAGCGGGAGCCGAGAGACCCAGTACTTC | CASSLTASGSRETQYF
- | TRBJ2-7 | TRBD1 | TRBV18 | TGTGCCAGCACAGGGACAGGGTCCGAGCAGTACTTC | CASTGTGSEQYF
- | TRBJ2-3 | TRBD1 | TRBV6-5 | TGTGCCAGCAGCCTCCGGGACAGGGTCACAGATACGCAGTATTTT | CASSLRDRVTDTQYF
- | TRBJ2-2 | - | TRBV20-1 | TGCAGTGCTAGTAAGGGAAACATGGGGGGCACCGGGGAGCTGTTTTTT | CSASKGNMGGTGELFF
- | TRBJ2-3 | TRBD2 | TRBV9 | TGTGCCAGCAGTAGGCGGGAGGGAGCTGTCACAGATACGCAGTATTTT | CASSRREGAVTDTQYF
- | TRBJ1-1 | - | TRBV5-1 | TGCGCCAGCAGCTTCCGGAAACAGGGAAACACTGAAGCTTTCTTT | CASSFRKQGNTEAFF